The 27 T cell receptor beta chains below come from one sample, sequenced in a study of cytomegalovirus exposure and HLA in healthy donors. This PCR relied on a set of 60 Vbeta primers and 13 Jbeta primers. Assay used: immunoSEQ multiplex PCR; TCRdb lists only in-frame clones, some missing. The table lists about 200,000 clones, around 79% of them singletons. Source material: PBMCs. The receptors come from a woman in her fifties or sixties in good health and CMV-seronegative.

The CDR3: CASSRAGGTDTQYF. The CDR3 DNA reads as TGTGCCAGCAGTCGGGCGGGGGGGACAGATACGCAGTATTTT. The rearrangement joins TRBV25-1 to TRBJ2-3; 9 bases align to TRBD2. The CDR3 length is 14 residues. Unmatched junction bases numbered 3, after V lost 5 bases and J lost 3 bases. Germline V gives CDR1 MGHDK, CDR2 SYGVNS.

J is TRBJ1-2 and V is TRBV7-9; no definite D call. CDR3 length equals 13 residues. V lost 1 base to trimming and J lost 4 bases, with 7 bases between them. Germline-derived CDR1 and CDR2 are SEHNR and FQNEAQ (reference sequence). The CDR3: CASSLGLRYGYTF. CDR3 DNA sequence: TGTGCCAGCAGCTTAGGACTGCGCTATGGCTACACCTTC. Looking up the rest from reference TRBV7-9 and TRBJ1-2 gives the full variable domain: DTGVSQNPRHKITKRGQNVTFRCDPISEHNRLYWYRQTLGQGPEFLTYFQNEAQLEKSRLLSDRFSAERPKGSFSTLEIQRTEQGDSAMYLCASSLGLRYGYTFGSGTRLTVV.

V is TRBV7-8 and J is TRBJ2-3, with 16 bases matching TRBD2. V gave up 0 bases and J gave up 3 bases; unmatched junction bases: 9. Germline-derived CDR1 and CDR2 are SGHVS and FQNEAQ. The CDR3 has 20 residues. In nucleotides, the CDR3 is TGTGCCAGCAGCTTAGCGATTACCGGGACTAGCGGGGGGGCGACAGATACGCAGTATTTT. It translates to CASSLAITGTSGGATDTQYF.

The J gene is TRBJ2-7, the V gene TRBV15; 7 nucleotides agree with TRBD1. The CDR3 sequence is 14 residues long. Trimming at V came to 4 bases and at J to 1 base, leaving 4 bases not matched to a gene. CDR1 and CDR2 (germline): LNHNV, YYDKDF (reference sequence). In DNA form, the CDR3 reads TGTGCCACCAGCACAGGGGGTTCATCCTACGAGCAGTACTTC. This translates into CATSTGGSSYEQYF.

This clone was counted once. V usage is TRBV5-4 and J usage is TRBJ2-3; D gene uncertain. The V gene's germline CDR1 is SGHNT and CDR2 YYREEE (reference sequence). The V end lost 6 bases, the J end lost 5 bases, and 19 bases lay between the germline ends. The CDR3 has 15 residues. CDR3 amino acids: CASTSPSSLRDTQYF. The CDR3 nucleotides read TGTGCCAGCACCTCTCCTAGTTCCCTGCGAGATACGCAGTATTTT.

V gene TRBV28 combines with J gene TRBJ1-3; 7 bases are shared with TRBD1. Germline V CDR1 and CDR2: MDHEN, SYDVKM. There are 15 residues in the CDR3. V was clipped by 3 bases and J by 1 base; unmatched bases: 3. The CDR3: CASSFTGASGNTIYF. Written as DNA, the CDR3 is TGTGCCAGCAGTTTCACAGGGGCGTCTGGAAACACCATATATTTT.

The CDR3 protein is CASSLGRGDGEAFF. In nucleotides, the CDR3 is TGCGCCAGCAGCTTGGGTCGGGGGGACGGAGAAGCTTTCTTT. The chain combines TRBV5-1 with TRBJ1-1, with D possibly being TRBD1 (5 bases). This CDR3 contains 14 residues. V was trimmed by 0 bases and J by 8 bases, leaving 14 bases between them. CDR1 is SGHRS, CDR2 YFSETQ, per germline.

This chain uses TRBV5-6 with TRBJ1-1; D perhaps matches TRBD1 (6 bases). This CDR3 has 18 amino acids. Germline V gives CDR1 SGHDT, CDR2 YYEEEE. The V and J ends lost 4 bases and 3 bases respectively, with 25 bases between them. CDR3 residues: CASSTPGGGWEGDTEAFF. The CDR3 DNA sequence: TGTGCCAGCAGCACCCCCGGGGGGGGGTGGGAGGGGGACACTGAAGCTTTCTTT.

This sequence joins TRBV7-2 and TRBJ2-7; D unclear. Deletions cut 3 bases from V and 5 bases from J, with 8 bases between. The CDR3 is 12 residues long. Per the germline V gene, CDR1 is SGHTA and CDR2 is FQGNSA. The CDR3 is CASSFIRNEQYF. CDR3 DNA sequence: TGTGCCAGCAGCTTTATCAGAAACGAGCAGTACTTC.

This chain joins TRBV19 and TRBJ1-2, with 7 bases fitting TRBD1. CDR3 length equals 16 residues. The germline CDR1 and CDR2 sequences are LNHDA and SQIVND (reference sequence). V trimming: 3 bases; J trimming: 2 bases; junction bases outside the gene matches: 9. The CDR3 loop is CASSIHGTEANYGYTF. The DNA for the CDR3 is TGTGCCAGTAGTATTCACGGGACAGAGGCGAACTATGGCTACACCTTC.

This clone was found a few times. This sample also contains other DNA sequences that code for the same CDR3. The chain is built from TRBV5-1 and TRBJ1-1; D is perhaps TRBD1 (5 bases). Germline V gene lookup returns CDR1 SGHRS and CDR2 YFSETQ. The CDR3 is 14 residues long. The V gene lost 3 bases and the J gene lost 1 base, with 10 bases spanning the gap. The CDR3 loop is CASSSQGGNTEAFF. CDR3 in DNA: TGCGCCAGCAGCTCCCAGGGTGGGAACACTGAAGCTTTCTTT.

V gene TRBV14 combines with J gene TRBJ1-1, with D perhaps TRBD1 (5 bases). V was clipped by 4 bases and J by 1 base, with 16 bases between them. Germline CDR1 is SGHDN and CDR2 is FVKESK. This CDR3 is built from 16 residues. The CDR3 coding sequence is TGTGCCAGCAGCCCCATAGGGCGGGGGACGAACACTGAAGCTTTCTTT. Its protein product is CASSPIGRGTNTEAFF.

This sequence joins TRBV4-1 and TRBJ2-1, with a tentative D call TRBD2 (6 bases). The CDR3 totals 14 residues. The germline V and J ends were trimmed by 2 bases and 5 bases, with 10 bases remaining between them. Germline CDR1 MGHRA, CDR2 YSYEKL. The CDR3 sequence is CASSQTGVHNEQFF. For the CDR3, the DNA is TGCGCCAGCAGCCAAACGGGGGTCCACAATGAGCAGTTCTTC.

J is TRBJ2-5 and V is TRBV2; a possible D gene is TRBD1 (6 bases). The V gene's germline CDR1 is SNHLY and CDR2 FYNNEI. The CDR3 sequence is 13 residues long. V gave up 9 bases and J gave up 1 base, with 12 bases separating them. The CDR3 DNA sequence: TGTGCCAGTAGGGTACAGGGCCAAGAGACCCAGTACTTC. It yields the protein CASRVQGQETQYF. Supplemented by reference TRBV2 and TRBJ2-5, the full variable domain reads EPEVTQTPSHQVTQMGQEVILRCVPISNHLYFYWYRQILGQKVEFLVSFYNNEISEKSEIFDDQFSVERPDGSNFTLKIRSTKLEDSAMYFCASRVQGQETQYFGPGTRLLVL.

This rearrangement joins TRBV6-5 to TRBJ2-2; D gene ambiguous. The germline gives CDR1 MNHEY, CDR2 SVGAGI. CDR3 length: 13 residues. V lost 2 bases, J lost 6 bases, and 7 bases lay in between. The CDR3 bases are TGTGCCAGCAGTTACGAGTTTTCCGGGGAGCTGTTTTTT. This sequence encodes CASSYEFSGELFF.

The chain recombines TRBV5-4 with TRBJ1-1, with TRBD1 matching 12 bases. The germline V gene encodes CDR1 SGHNT and CDR2 YYREEE (reference sequence). V dropped 4 bases and J dropped 0; count of bases not matched to a gene: 10. The CDR3 is 18 amino acids. The CDR3 nucleotides read TGTGCCAGCAGCACCCCTAGGGACAGGGGGCTACTGAACACTGAAGCTTTCTTT. Amino acid sequence: CASSTPRDRGLLNTEAFF.

J is TRBJ1-4 and V is TRBV21-1. TRBV21-1 is shown as a pseudogene. The CDR3 length is 13 residues. CDR3 in amino acids: CASSRRVDEKLFF. The DNA of the CDR3 is TGTGCCAGCAGCAGGAGGGTAGATGAAAAACTGTTTTTT.

About this clone itself: Its ends do not fully match the called genes, so a read error is possible. The chain uses TRBV7-9 and TRBJ1-1; D perhaps matches TRBD1 (5 bases). Germline lookup yields CDR1 SEHNR and CDR2 FQNEAQ (reference sequence). CDR3 size: 16 residues. The CDR3 is CSSSSGWGGRHTEAFF. The CDR3 bases are TGTTCCAGCAGCTCCGGGTGGGGGGGGAGGCACACTGAAGCTTTCTTT.

V usage is TRBV27 and J usage is TRBJ2-2; D possibly corresponds to TRBD2 (5 bases). CDR1 is MNHEY and CDR2 is SMNVEV in the germline V gene (reference sequence). Deletions cut 4 bases from V and 6 bases from J, with 12 bases between. The CDR3 loop spans 14 amino acids. The CDR3 here is CASSSTRISGELFF. For the CDR3, the DNA is TGTGCCAGCAGTTCCACTAGAATCTCCGGGGAGCTGTTTTTT.

J is TRBJ1-1 and V is TRBV5-1; 9 bases are shared with TRBD1. Germline V gene lookup returns CDR1 SGHRS and CDR2 YFSETQ. The CDR3 extends over 15 amino acids. V trimming: 7 bases; J trimming: 5 bases; junction bases outside the gene matches: 12. The CDR3, as DNA: TGCGCCAGCTCGACCCTGGGACAGGGTCGAACTGAAGCTTTCTTT. This gives the protein CASSTLGQGRTEAFF.

This clone turned up a few times. The J gene is TRBJ1-2, the V gene TRBV4-3; D might be TRBD1 (6 bases). The CDR3 spans 17 residues. The V end lost 0 bases, the J end lost 5 bases, and 19 bases lay between the germline ends. CDR1 is LGHNA and CDR2 is YSLEER in the germline V gene. CDR3 DNA sequence: TGCGCCAGCAGCCAAGATCTCAGGGGCAGAGTCATTTATGGCTACACCTTC. It translates to CASSQDLRGRVIYGYTF.

The chain recombines TRBV7-2 with TRBJ1-6; the D gene is possibly TRBD1 (6 bases). Germline V gene lookup returns CDR1 SGHTA and CDR2 FQGNSA. This CDR3 spans 16 amino acids. V lost 6 bases and J lost 0, with 12 bases in between. The CDR3 loop reads CASRSTGSSYNSPLHF. The CDR3 DNA reads as TGTGCCAGCAGATCAACAGGGAGCTCCTATAATTCACCCCTCCACTTT.

This chain links TRBV7-2 with TRBJ1-4; D is unclear. The CDR3 contains 17 residues. Between the trimmed V and J ends, which lost 5 bases and 0 bases, there was a span of 16 bases. Germline assignment: CDR1 SGHTA and CDR2 FQGNSA. The CDR3 protein is CASSPSRWATTNEKLFF. CDR3 nucleotide sequence: TGTGCCAGCAGCCCAAGTAGGTGGGCGACAACTAATGAAAAACTGTTTTTT.

J is TRBJ2-3 and V is TRBV4-3; 9 bases agree with TRBD1. The trim removed 4 bases at V and 5 bases at J, leaving 7 bases unmatched. CDR3 length equals 15 residues. Per the germline V gene, CDR1 is LGHNA and CDR2 is YSLEER. The CDR3 DNA reads TGCGCCAGCAGCCCGAGACAGGGGGGCGAAGATACGCAGTATTTT. It encodes CASSPRQGGEDTQYF.

This sequence joins TRBV5-1 and TRBJ2-6, with a weak D call TRBD1 (8 bases). V dropped 2 bases and J dropped 2 bases, with 14 bases sitting between them. Looked up from germline, CDR1 is SGHRS and CDR2 is YFSETQ. This CDR3 spans 17 amino acids. CDR3 sequence reads: CASSLWTGRAGANVLTF. In DNA form, the CDR3 reads TGCGCCAGCAGCTTATGGACAGGGAGGGCTGGGGCCAACGTCCTGACTTTC.

The V gene is TRBV7-9, the J gene TRBJ1-6, with no clear D. This CDR3 comprises 13 residues. Deletions cut 2 bases from V and 9 bases from J, with 8 bases between. Germline V lookup: CDR1 SEHNR, CDR2 FQNEAQ (reference sequence). In DNA, the CDR3 is TGTGCCAGCAGCTTAAGTCGAGGTTCACCCCTCCACTTT. Residues: CASSLSRGSPLHF.

This chain joins TRBV29-1 and TRBJ1-3; weak D call: TRBD1 (6 bases). Germline loops: CDR1 SQVTM, CDR2 ANQGSEA. The V end lost 7 bases, the J end lost 0 bases, and 16 bases lay between the germline ends. This CDR3 contains 15 residues. The CDR3 is CSARDTQRSGNTIYF. The CDR3 coding sequence is TGCAGCGCACGGGACACACAACGCTCTGGAAACACCATATATTTT.